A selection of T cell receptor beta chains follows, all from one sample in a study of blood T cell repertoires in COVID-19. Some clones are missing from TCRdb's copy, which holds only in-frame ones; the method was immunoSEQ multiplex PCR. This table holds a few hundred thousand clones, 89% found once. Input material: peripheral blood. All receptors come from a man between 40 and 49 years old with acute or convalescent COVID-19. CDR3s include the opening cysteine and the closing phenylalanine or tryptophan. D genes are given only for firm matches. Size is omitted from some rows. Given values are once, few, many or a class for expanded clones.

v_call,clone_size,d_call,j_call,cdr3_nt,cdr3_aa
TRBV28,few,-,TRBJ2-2,TGTGCCAGCAGTCCAACGGGCCGAGGGCCCGGGGAGCTGTTTTTT,CASSPTGRGPGELFF
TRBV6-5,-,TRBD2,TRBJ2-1,TGTGCCAGCACCCTTAGCGGGCCTTCCTACAATGAGCAGTTCTTC,CASTLSGPSYNEQFF
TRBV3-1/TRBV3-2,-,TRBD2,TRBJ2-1,TGTGCCAGCAGCGCACGGGGGGGCATCAATGAGCAGTTCTTC,CASSARGGINEQFF
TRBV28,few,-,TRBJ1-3,TGTGCCAGCACACATACCGGAAACACCATATATTTT,CASTHTGNTIYF
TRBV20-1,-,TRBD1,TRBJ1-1,TGCAGTCCAACGCAGGGGGCGGATGCTTTCTTT,CSPTQGADAFF
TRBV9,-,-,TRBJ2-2,TGTGCCAGCAGCGTTTGGCTGTCCGGGGAGCTGTTTTTT,CASSVWLSGELFF
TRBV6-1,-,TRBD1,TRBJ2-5,TGTGCCAGCAGTGTCCAGTACAGGGGTTCGGGGGAGACCCAGTACTTC,CASSVQYRGSGETQYF
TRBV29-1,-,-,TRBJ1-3,TGCAGCGTCGCGGTCTCTGGAAACACCATATATTTT,CSVAVSGNTIYF
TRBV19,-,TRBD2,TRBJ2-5,TGTGCCAGTAGTAGAATGGCTAGCGGGGGGGCCGGTAAGACCCAGTACTTC,CASSRMASGGAGKTQYF
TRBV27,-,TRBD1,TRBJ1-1,TGTGCCAGCAGTGTACACTCCAGGGGGCCTGAAGCTTTCTTT,CASSVHSRGPEAFF
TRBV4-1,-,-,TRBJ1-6,TGCGCCAGCAGCCAAGAATACATCCGGGACATACCCACGTATAATTCACCCCTCCACTTT,CASSQEYIRDIPTYNSPLHF
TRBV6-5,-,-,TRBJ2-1,TGTGCCAGCAGACAGGGAAGGGATCCAAGCGATGAGCAGTTCTTC,CASRQGRDPSDEQFF
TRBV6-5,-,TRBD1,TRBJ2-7,TGTGCCAGCAGAACGGACAGGGGAAACTACGAGCAGTACTTC,CASRTDRGNYEQYF
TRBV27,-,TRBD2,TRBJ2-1,TGTGCCAGCAGCAACCTAGCGGGAGAAATCGTTGAGCAGTTCTTC,CASSNLAGEIVEQFF
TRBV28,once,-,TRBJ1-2,TGTGCCAGCAGCCTAACCCAGGGTTGGGCGAATGGCTACACCTTC,CASSLTQGWANGYTF
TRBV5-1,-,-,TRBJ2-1,TGCGCCAGCAGCTTGGACAGTCCCTGGGATGAGCAGTTCTTC,CASSLDSPWDEQFF
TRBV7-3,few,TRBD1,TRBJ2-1,TGTGCCAGCAGCCGGACAGGGACCTCCTCCTACAATGAGCAGTTCTTC,CASSRTGTSSYNEQFF
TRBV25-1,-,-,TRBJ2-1,TGTGCCAGCAGTGTCCTGATGGCTGAGCAGTTCTTC,CASSVLMAEQFF
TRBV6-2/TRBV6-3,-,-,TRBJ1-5,TGTGCCAGCAGTGCACGACAGTTCCTAAATAGCAATCAGCCCCAGCATTTT,CASSARQFLNSNQPQHF
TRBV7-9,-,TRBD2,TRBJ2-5,TGTGCCAGCAGCTCCGGACTAGCGGGGGGGGAGACCCAGTACTTC,CASSSGLAGGETQYF
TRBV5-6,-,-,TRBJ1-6,TGTGCCAGCTCAGGGAGGGGTGATTCACCCCTCCACTTT,CASSGRGDSPLHF
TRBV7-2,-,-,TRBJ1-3,TGTGCCAGCAGCCAGGGGACCGGGTTAAACACCATATATTTT,CASSQGTGLNTIYF
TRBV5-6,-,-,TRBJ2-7,TGTGCCAGCAGCTTGTGGAGTAATATCGCCCAATCCTACGAGCAGTACTTC,CASSLWSNIAQSYEQYF
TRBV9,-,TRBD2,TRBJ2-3,TGTGCCAGCAGCGTCCTCGGACTAGCGGGGACACAAGATACGCAGTATTTT,CASSVLGLAGTQDTQYF
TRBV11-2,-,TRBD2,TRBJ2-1,TGTGCCAGCAGCCAACCAGCAAGCGGGAGCCCCTACAATGAGCAGTTCTTC,CASSQPASGSPYNEQFF
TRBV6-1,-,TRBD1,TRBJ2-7,TGTGCCAGCAGTGAAGTGGGACAGGGGGCATCATACTCCTACGAGCAGTACTTC,CASSEVGQGASYSYEQYF